The clone carrying this T cell receptor beta chain was recorded at least ten times. Calling Graves' hyperthyroidism stable meant ophthalmopathy did not progress within 18 months. Any patient presenting with uncontrolled infection, other autoimmune disease, pregnancy or lactation was left out. This entry comes from a study of T cells in Graves' hyperthyroidism and ophthalmopathy. The CDR3 covers 14 residues. V lost 3 bases, J lost 4 bases, and 6 bases stayed unmatched. The germline V gene encodes CDR1 SGHRS and CDR2 YFSETQ. RNA transcripts were the template for amplifying TCR beta CDR3 regions. HTBI primers were used for first-round RT-PCR of the TCR CDR3. MiXCR, applied by TCRdb to the multiplex PCR reads, yields one record per CDR3 protein. The table shows 470,000 or so distinct CDR3 sequences, with around 20% occurring only once.

The material sequenced was blood. The source is a man between 18 and 29 years old with Graves' hyperthyroidism. The chain uses TRBV5-1 and TRBJ2-7, with TRBD1 identical over 8 bases. The CDR3 loop reads CASSSDRERYEQYF. DNA of the CDR3: TGCGCCAGCAGCTCGGACAGGGAGAGGTACGAGCAGTACTTC.